Presented here are 29 T cell receptor beta chains from one specimen sequenced in a study of T cells after yellow fever vaccination. TCRdb redid the calling of the 5' RACE reads with MiXCR, one entry per CDR3 protein. The sample lists around 40,000 distinct CDR3 sequences, approximately 6.3% occurring once. The sequencing used CD8+ T cells not binding an NS4B(214-222) dextramer, sorted from PBMCs, collected 45 days after the yellow fever booster vaccination. These receptors originate from a man aged 30 to 45 who received the YFV17D yellow fever vaccine.

This clonotype was picked up many times. The chain couples TRBV12-3 or TRBV12-4 to TRBJ2-2; D gene ambiguous. The V end was cut by 6 bases, the J end by 5 bases, with 19 bases between. This CDR3 region has 16 residues. DNA for the CDR3: TGTGCCAGCAGATTTAGATGGAACAGTAATACCGGGGAGCTGTTTTTT. Protein sequence: CASRFRWNSNTGELFF.

This clonotype was seen repeatedly, ten times or more. The gene calls are TRBV4-3 and TRBJ1-2; maybe TRBD1 (6 bases). The CDR3 contains 16 residues. Germline-derived CDR1 and CDR2 are LGHNA and YSLEER. The ends were cut back, 0 bases at V and 4 bases at J, with 15 bases in the middle. CDR3 region: CASSQDQTGNGYGYTF. CDR3 in DNA: TGCGCCAGCAGCCAAGATCAAACAGGGAACGGCTATGGCTACACCTTC.

This clonotype has a count of ten or more. The chain combines TRBV25-1 with TRBJ2-1; TRBD2 matches 8 bases. Germline V gene lookup returns CDR1 MGHDK and CDR2 SYGVNS. The CDR3 spans 13 residues. The ends lost 6 bases at V and 5 bases at J; junction bases unmatched: 3. This chain's CDR3 is CASSGRANNEQFF. The CDR3 nucleotides read TGTGCCAGCAGCGGGAGGGCCAACAATGAGCAGTTCTTC.

This clonotype has at least ten counts. The chain recombines TRBV15 with TRBJ2-5; maybe TRBD1 (5 bases). CDR1 is LNHNV and CDR2 is YYDKDF in the germline V gene (reference sequence). The CDR3 spans 14 residues. V was pared by 0 bases and J by 3 bases, with 8 bases between. This CDR3 reads CATSRDLGEETQYF. CDR3 sequence (DNA): TGTGCCACCAGCAGAGATCTAGGGGAAGAGACCCAGTACTTC.

This clonotype was seen a handful of times. The chain recombines TRBV19 with TRBJ2-2, with D maybe TRBD2 (5 bases). Germline values: CDR1 LNHDA, CDR2 SQIVND (reference sequence). Trimming removed 11 bases from V and 6 bases from J, with 16 bases in between. The CDR3 contains 13 residues. CDR3: CAASTYGAGELFF. For the CDR3, the DNA is TGTGCCGCCAGTACCTACGGGGCCGGGGAGCTGTTTTTT.

This clonotype has at least ten counts. V gene TRBV4-3 combines with J gene TRBJ2-2; 7 bases map to TRBD2. In germline, CDR1 is LGHNA, CDR2 YSLEER. V lost 5 bases, J lost 3 bases, and 6 bases stayed unmatched. This CDR3 comprises 15 residues. This CDR3 reads CASSTGREYTGELFF. The CDR3 coding sequence is TGCGCCAGCAGCACTGGGCGGGAGTACACCGGGGAGCTGTTTTTT.

This clonotype was seen many times. The J gene is TRBJ2-7, the V gene TRBV7-9, with 12 bases matching TRBD2. This CDR3 is built from 14 residues. Germline CDR1 reads SEHNR; CDR2 reads FQNEAQ (reference sequence). Trimming took 7 bases from V and 4 from J; bases not matched to a gene: 5. The CDR3 here is CASTTTSGSYEQYF. The CDR3 nucleotides read TGTGCCAGCACCACGACTAGCGGGAGTTACGAGCAGTACTTC.

This clonotype was recorded many times. The chain couples TRBV5-6 to TRBJ2-7; no clear D gene. V lost 4 bases and J lost 4, with 9 bases in between. The germline V gene has CDR1 SGHDT and CDR2 YYEEEE. The CDR3 is 12 amino acids. The CDR3 is CASSQTEYEQYF. In DNA, the CDR3 is TGTGCCAGCAGCCAAACAGAGTACGAGCAGTACTTC.

At least ten counts were recorded for this clonotype. The V call is TRBV24-1, the J call TRBJ2-5, with D possibly TRBD1 on 6 matching bases. Trimming cost V 3 bases and J 2 bases, with 12 bases left between them. Germline-derived CDR1 and CDR2 are KGHDR and SFDVKD. The CDR3 sequence is 15 residues long. The CDR3 nucleotides are TGTGCCACCAGTGATAAAGAGGACAGACAAGAGACCCAGTACTTC. It codes for CATSDKEDRQETQYF.

This clonotype was observed a few times. The V gene is TRBV29-1, the J gene TRBJ2-6, with 7 positions matching TRBD1. The V and J ends lost 6 bases and 0 bases, in that order; junction bases with no gene match: 2. The CDR3 loop spans 14 amino acids. Germline CDR1 reads SQVTM; CDR2 reads ANQGSEA. The CDR3 DNA sequence: TGCAGCGTGACAGGGCTCTCTGGGGCCAACGTCCTGACTTTC. Its protein is CSVTGLSGANVLTF.

In this sample, this clonotype turned up many times. This chain links TRBV27 with TRBJ1-4, with a possible D match to TRBD1 (6 bases). The germline CDR1 and CDR2 sequences are MNHEY and SMNVEV (reference sequence). Trimming pared 6 bases from V and 5 bases from J, leaving 16 bases between. The CDR3 is made up of 15 amino acids. The CDR3 region is CASSFRGGRNEKLFF. Here the CDR3 DNA reads TGTGCCAGCAGCTTCAGGGGAGGGCGAAATGAAAAACTGTTTTTT.

This chain connects TRBV15 to TRBJ1-5, with no clear D. Between the trimmed V and J ends, which lost 1 base and 7 bases, there was a span of 11 bases. Germline loops: CDR1 LNHNV, CDR2 YYDKDF (reference sequence). CDR3 length: 14 residues. For the CDR3, the DNA is TGTGCCACCAGCAGAGCACGGTCTGGGCAGCCCCAGCATTTT. It is translated as CATSRARSGQPQHF. The variable domain in full, completed from reference TRBV15 and TRBJ1-5, reads DAMVIQNPRYQVTQFGKPVTLSCSQTLNHNVMYWYQQKSSQAPKLLFHYYDKDFNNEADTPDNFQSRRPNTSFCFLDIRSPGLGDTAMYLCATSRARSGQPQHFGDGTRLSIL.

Turning to this clonotype: This may be a read error: a much more frequent sequence differs by one nucleotide. V gene TRBV5-1 combines with J gene TRBJ1-5; the D is unclear. Between the trimmed V and J ends, which lost 9 bases and 9 bases, there was a span of 13 bases. The CDR3 is 11 residues long. In germline, CDR1 is SGHRS, CDR2 YFSETQ. The CDR3 nucleotides are TGCGCCACCTTTCCGTCTTCGCCCCAGCATTTT. Residues: CATFPSSPQHF.

This clonotype was recorded many times. V and J are TRBV27 and TRBJ1-1, with D hard to call. V lost 3 bases and J lost 6, with 8 bases in between. This CDR3 is 12 amino acids long. Per the germline V gene, CDR1 is MNHEY and CDR2 is SMNVEV (reference sequence). The DNA of the CDR3 is TGTGCCAGCAGTTTCCCGGGGTCTGAAGCTTTCTTT. It encodes CASSFPGSEAFF.

The sample holds many counts of this clonotype. This chain links TRBV5-1 with TRBJ2-5, with D possibly being TRBD1 or TRBD2 (5 bases each). The V end lost 0 bases, the J end lost 5 bases, and 14 bases lay between the germline ends. CDR3 length: 15 residues. The germline CDR1 and CDR2 sequences are SGHRS and YFSETQ. DNA of the CDR3: TGCGCCAGCAGCTTGGCCCCCGGGGCGGGTGAGACCCAGTACTTC. As protein: CASSLAPGAGETQYF.

This chain links TRBV2 with TRBJ2-1; no reliable D call. CDR3 size: 16 residues. V was pared by 3 bases and J by 6 bases, with 18 bases between. Germline V CDR1 and CDR2: SNHLY, FYNNEI. The CDR3 nucleotides are TGTGCCAGCAGTGATGGGCTCGAAATTCTAGTCAATGAGCAGTTCTTC. As protein: CASSDGLEILVNEQFF.

This clonotype was observed many times. This sequence joins TRBV20-1 and TRBJ2-2; 7 nucleotides line up with TRBD2. The V and J ends lost 0 bases and 8 bases, in that order; junction bases with no gene match: 9. CDR1 and CDR2 (germline): DFQATT, SNEGSKA (reference sequence). The CDR3 runs 15 residues. The CDR3 nucleotides read TGCAGTGCTAGAGATCTTGCGGGAGACGCGGGGGAGCTGTTTTTT. It specifies CSARDLAGDAGELFF.

This clonotype has ten or more counts. CDR3: CASSLGTGTDTQYF. In DNA, the CDR3 is TGTGCCAGCAGCTTAGGGACAGGCACAGATACGCAGTATTTT. The rearrangement uses TRBV7-6 and TRBJ2-3; possibly TRBD1 for D (6 bases). Germline V gene lookup returns CDR1 SGHVS and CDR2 FNYEAQ. This CDR3 is 14 amino acids long. V was shortened by 1 base and J by 1 base, with 6 bases between the two germline ends.

This clonotype was observed many times. The chain is built from TRBV29-1 and TRBJ2-7, with 11 bases lining up with TRBD1. The germline V gene has CDR1 SQVTM and CDR2 ANQGSEA. The CDR3 contains 14 residues. The V and J ends lost 3 bases and 4 bases, in that order; junction bases with no gene match: 5. CDR3 coding DNA: TGCAGCGTTGATCCGGGACAGGGGGTATACGAGCAGTACTTC. Amino acids: CSVDPGQGVYEQYF.

This clonotype was counted ten times or more. The rearrangement joins TRBV29-1 to TRBJ2-2; TRBD1 or TRBD2 may be the D gene (5 bases each). The germline CDR1 and CDR2 sequences are SQVTM and ANQGSEA. This CDR3 is 15 amino acids long. The germline V and J ends were trimmed by 0 bases and 8 bases, with 16 bases remaining between them. This CDR3 is CSVEDEGLGAGELFF. The CDR3 DNA sequence: TGCAGCGTTGAAGATGAGGGGTTGGGAGCTGGGGAGCTGTTTTTT.

This clonotype has only one observation. The rearrangement links TRBV7-2 to TRBJ2-1, with a weak D call TRBD1 (6 bases). The CDR3 is 16 amino acids. Germline loops: CDR1 SGHTA, CDR2 FQGNSA. V lost 5 bases and J lost 2, with 16 bases in between. The CDR3 DNA follows: TGTGCCAGCAGCCTGGGGGCAGGGGAGCCCTACAATGAGCAGTTCTTC. Amino acids: CASSLGAGEPYNEQFF.

V usage is TRBV20-1 and J usage is TRBJ2-1, with D tentatively TRBD2 (5 bases). Trimming took 1 base from V and 3 from J, leaving 13 bases between them. Germline-derived CDR1 and CDR2 are DFQATT and SNEGSKA (reference sequence). This CDR3 is built from 15 residues. The CDR3 spells CSARGRRDFYNEQFF. DNA for the CDR3: TGCAGTGCTAGAGGGAGACGGGATTTCTACAATGAGCAGTTCTTC.

This chain connects TRBV5-5 to TRBJ1-1; 7 bases align to TRBD1. Germline V gene lookup returns CDR1 SGHKS and CDR2 YYEKEE (reference sequence). Unmatched junction bases numbered 9, after V lost 7 bases and J lost 6 bases. The CDR3 length is 13 residues. CDR3 in amino acids: CASRPGGNSEAFF. The CDR3 DNA follows: TGTGCCAGCCGTCCAGGGGGAAACTCTGAAGCTTTCTTT. The whole variable domain, remainder taken from reference TRBV5-5 and TRBJ1-1, is DAGVTQSPTHLIKTRGQQVTLRCSPISGHKSVSWYQQVLGQGPQFIFQYYEKEERGRGNFPDRFSARQFPNYSSELNVNALLLGDSALYLCASRPGGNSEAFFGQGTRLTVV.

The rearrangement joins TRBV27 to TRBJ2-7; 11 nucleotides line up with TRBD1. Unmatched junction bases numbered 4, after V lost 5 bases and J lost 4 bases. Germline CDR1 is MNHEY and CDR2 is SMNVEV (reference sequence). CDR3 length: 14 residues. CDR3 in amino acids: CASSVGQGAYEQYF. DNA of the CDR3: TGTGCCAGCAGTGTCGGACAGGGGGCGTACGAGCAGTACTTC.

This clonotype was seen many times. The genes are TRBV4-2 and TRBJ2-2, with 13 nucleotides matching TRBD2. This CDR3 is 17 amino acids long. The junction had 13 bases not matched to a gene; V was cut back by 4 bases and J by 11 bases. The V gene's germline CDR1 is LGHNA and CDR2 YNFKEQ. CDR3 protein: CASSLATSGRVEVELFF. CDR3 bases: TGTGCCAGCAGCCTCGCCACTAGCGGGAGGGTTGAAGTAGAGCTGTTTTTT.

The CDR3 nucleotides are TGTGCCACCAGTGATTTCCAGGACGAGCAGTACTTC. Its protein product is CATSDFQDEQYF. J is TRBJ2-7 and V is TRBV24-1; D gene unclear. Germline V gene data show CDR1 as KGHDR and CDR2 as SFDVKD. This CDR3 is 12 amino acids long. The V end lost 1 base, the J end lost 5 bases, and 5 bases lay between the germline ends.

This clonotype was recorded at least ten times. This sequence joins TRBV20-1 and TRBJ2-5; 8 nucleotides match TRBD2. This CDR3 comprises 15 residues. Germline V gene sequence: CDR1 DFQATT, CDR2 SNEGSKA (reference sequence). After removal of 5 bases from V and 5 bases from J, the junction contained 13 bases not matched to a gene. For the CDR3, the DNA is TGCAGTGCTGTTCCGACTAGCGAGGGGTGGGAGACCCAGTACTTC. Protein product: CSAVPTSEGWETQYF.

This clonotype appeared many times. The chain recombines TRBV4-2 with TRBJ1-1, with 9 bases lining up with TRBD1. The germline CDR1 and CDR2 sequences are LGHNA and YNFKEQ. With 3 bases clipped from V and 2 bases from J, the junction kept 4 bases outside the gene matches. The length of the CDR3 is 15 residues. Here the CDR3 reads CASSHKDRGNTEAFF. The DNA of the CDR3 is TGTGCCAGCAGCCACAAGGACAGGGGAAACACTGAAGCTTTCTTT.

This clonotype was observed many times. The chain couples TRBV6-5 to TRBJ2-2; TRBD1 matches 8 bases. The CDR3 loop spans 15 amino acids. Looked up from germline, CDR1 is MNHEY and CDR2 is SVGAGI. V dropped 2 bases and J dropped 5; count of bases not matched to a gene: 4. CDR3 region: CASSYQGQETGELFF. DNA of the CDR3: TGTGCCAGCAGTTACCAGGGACAGGAGACCGGGGAGCTGTTTTTT.